This T cell receptor (beta chain) is drawn from a study of cytomegalovirus exposure and HLA in healthy donors. Study-wide results and limits: According to an earlier analysis, most TCR beta V segments yielded productive rearrangements about 87% or about 30% of the time. HLA alleles showed associations with 16,951 TCR beta sequences in a later analysis, at a 0.05 false discovery rate. The authors judged a highly shared variant cluster likely a sequencing artifact.

Use of 60 Vbeta and 13 Jbeta primers characterized the PCR. Assay: immunoSEQ multiplex PCR; the TCRdb copy retains only in-frame clones and omits some. The data hold fewer than 140,000 clones, with 71% observed a single time. Germline V gene data show CDR1 as MGHRA and CDR2 as YSYEKL. This CDR3 spans 15 amino acids. The ends were cut back, 3 bases at V and 9 bases at J, with 15 bases in the middle. This clone came up many times. Its antigen is not known. The TCR comes from a female donor in good health and CMV-seronegative. The V gene is TRBV4-1, the J gene TRBJ2-6; a weak D match, TRBD1 (8 bases). The sequencing sample was made of PBMCs. The CDR3 DNA reads TGCGCCAGCAGCCACACGACAGGGGACTACAACGTCCTGACTTTC. It translates to CASSHTTGDYNVLTF.